A single sample gave rise to the 26 T cell receptor beta chains below, sequenced in a study of T-cell memory formation after mild COVID-19. TCRdb reanalysed the 5' RACE reads using MiXCR and keeps one entry per CDR3 protein. The sample includes 540,000 or so distinct CDR3 sequences, just over 20% of them seen just once. The material sequenced was PBMCs or a T cell subset sorted from them (not recorded which). The receptors derive from an adult woman who had mild COVID-19 (a few samples of this study predate the infection). Cell type and time point are not known.

A few counts support this clonotype. This chain uses TRBV15 with TRBJ1-4; no reliable D call. The CDR3 covers 15 residues. V lost 0 bases, J lost 5 bases, and 10 bases lay in between. Germline-derived CDR1 and CDR2 are LNHNV and YYDKDF (reference sequence). This CDR3 reads CATSRDQQKNEKLFF. The CDR3 coding sequence is TGTGCCACCAGCAGAGACCAACAGAAGAATGAAAAACTGTTTTTT. Variable domain in full (rest from reference TRBV15 and TRBJ1-4): DAMVIQNPRYQVTQFGKPVTLSCSQTLNHNVMYWYQQKSSQAPKLLFHYYDKDFNNEADTPDNFQSRRPNTSFCFLDIRSPGLGDTAMYLCATSRDQQKNEKLFFGSGTQLSVL.

The chain joins TRBV24-1 to TRBJ2-1; D not resolved. The CDR3 has 16 amino acids. V lost 5 bases and J 0 bases, leaving 13 bases between the germline ends. Germline lookup yields CDR1 KGHDR and CDR2 SFDVKD. This chain's CDR3 is CATSVSWGSSYNEQFF. Written as DNA, the CDR3 is TGTGCCACCAGTGTTAGTTGGGGAAGCTCCTACAATGAGCAGTTCTTC.

V is TRBV7-9 and J is TRBJ2-2, with D tentatively TRBD2 (5 bases). Between the trimmed V and J ends, which lost 4 bases and 5 bases, there was a span of 14 bases. Germline values: CDR1 SEHNR, CDR2 FQNEAQ (reference sequence). The CDR3 runs 15 residues. Written as DNA, the CDR3 is TGTGCCAGCAGCTCACCAGGCGGGCAGACCGGGGAGCTGTTTTTT. This gives the protein CASSSPGGQTGELFF.

This clonotype was seen a few times. The V gene is TRBV20-1, the J gene TRBJ2-5; TRBD2 might be the D (6 bases). This CDR3 comprises 14 residues. The V end was cut by 0 bases, the J end by 4 bases, with 12 bases between. Germline values: CDR1 DFQATT, CDR2 SNEGSKA (reference sequence). The CDR3 DNA sequence: TGCAGTGCTAGAGACACCTCTAGCGTAGAGACCCAGTACTTC. Encoded protein: CSARDTSSVETQYF.

This rearrangement joins TRBV20-1 to TRBJ2-7; D is ambiguous. Germline CDR1 and CDR2: DFQATT and SNEGSKA (reference sequence). The CDR3 contains 10 residues. DNA for the CDR3: TGCAGGATGAACCACTACGAGCAGTACTTC. This gives the protein CRMNHYEQYF.

This clonotype was counted a few times. V and J are TRBV24-1 and TRBJ2-4; D possibly corresponds to TRBD2 (5 bases). CDR1 and CDR2 from the germline V gene are KGHDR and SFDVKD. This CDR3 is built from 14 residues. V lost 3 bases, J lost 5 bases, and 10 bases lay in between. The CDR3 loop reads CATSDGGGQNIQYF. DNA for the CDR3: TGTGCCACCAGTGATGGAGGAGGTCAAAACATTCAGTACTTC.

The chain joins TRBV5-6 to TRBJ1-2, with D perhaps matching TRBD1 (6 bases). Germline CDR1 is SGHDT and CDR2 is YYEEEE. The CDR3 consists of 16 residues. The V and J ends lost 4 bases and 4 bases respectively, with 20 bases between them. The CDR3 DNA sequence: TGTGCCAGCAGCCTCCGGACAGCGACCACTTCCTATGGCTACACCTTC. It translates to CASSLRTATTSYGYTF.

The chain carries TRBV29-1 and TRBJ2-1; D is unclear. Germline lookup yields CDR1 SQVTM and CDR2 ANQGSEA. Trimming pared 4 bases from V and 7 bases from J, leaving 11 bases between. This CDR3 is 12 amino acids long. CDR3 amino acids: CSVVAWGNEQFF. The CDR3 DNA is TGCAGCGTTGTTGCCTGGGGAAATGAGCAGTTCTTC.

The chain carries TRBV12-3 or TRBV12-4 and TRBJ1-6, with 7 bases fitting TRBD1. Trimming removed 3 bases from V and 6 bases from J; junction bases left unmatched: 8. The CDR3 loop spans 16 amino acids. This CDR3 reads CASSFQGGIGNSPLHF. Written as DNA, the CDR3 is TGTGCCAGCAGTTTCCAGGGGGGGATCGGTAATTCACCCCTCCACTTT.

This clonotype was detected a few times. The V call is TRBV4-1, the J call TRBJ2-7; 7 bases agree with TRBD2. Germline CDR1 reads MGHRA; CDR2 reads YSYEKL. This CDR3 spans 17 amino acids. V shed 3 bases and J 5 bases; nucleotides not matched to a gene: 16. The CDR3 DNA follows: TGCGCCAGCAGCCACCTACTACAAAGGGGAGGGGATGACGAGCAGTACTTC. Protein sequence: CASSHLLQRGGDDEQYF.

The chain is built from TRBV2 and TRBJ2-1, with D hard to call. The CDR3 is made up of 13 amino acids. CDR1 is SNHLY, CDR2 FYNNEI, per germline. V lost 3 bases, J lost 4 bases, and 7 bases lay in between. DNA of the CDR3: TGTGCCAGCAGTGAGTCGCGATACAATGAGCAGTTCTTC. As protein: CASSESRYNEQFF.

V and J are TRBV24-1 and TRBJ2-1; 8 positions agree with TRBD1. V lost 2 bases to trimming and J lost 8 bases; unmatched junction nucleotides: 10. Germline values: CDR1 KGHDR, CDR2 SFDVKD. There are 16 residues in the CDR3. This chain's CDR3 is CATSDSRTGIIHEQFF. DNA for the CDR3: TGTGCCACCAGTGATTCCCGGACAGGGATTATCCATGAGCAGTTCTTC.

The sample holds many counts of this clonotype. This chain uses TRBV25-1 with TRBJ2-5; D remains ambiguous. In germline, CDR1 is MGHDK, CDR2 SYGVNS. This CDR3 has 13 amino acids. The V and J ends lost 4 bases and 1 base respectively, with 7 bases between them. CDR3 sequence (DNA): TGTGCCAGCAGTGTGGGCAGCCAAGAGACCCAGTACTTC. Amino acids: CASSVGSQETQYF.

This clonotype has just a few counts. The chain links TRBV4-1 to TRBJ2-7, with TRBD2 matching over 8 bases. Germline V lookup: CDR1 MGHRA, CDR2 YSYEKL. The CDR3 loop spans 13 amino acids. Losses at the gene ends were 4 bases for V and 4 bases for J; bases not matched to a gene: 3. In nucleotides, the CDR3 is TGCGCCAGCAGCCTCCGGGGGGGGTACGAGCAGTACTTC. This codes for CASSLRGGYEQYF.

The chain employs TRBV13 and TRBJ2-1, with D possibly being TRBD2 (6 bases). Between the trimmed V and J ends, which lost 5 bases and 2 bases, there was a span of 16 bases. This CDR3 has 16 amino acids. Germline V gene sequence: CDR1 PRHDT, CDR2 FYEKMQ (reference sequence). CDR3 sequence (DNA): TGTGCCAGCAGCCCCCAGGGAGCGGGCCCCTACAATGAGCAGTTCTTC. This encodes CASSPQGAGPYNEQFF.

A few counts support this clonotype. The chain links TRBV20-1 to TRBJ2-5; 9 positions agree with TRBD2. The V gene's germline CDR1 is DFQATT and CDR2 SNEGSKA (reference sequence). The CDR3 spans 19 residues. With V trimmed by 3 bases and J by 5 bases, 22 bases remained unmatched. The CDR3 region has the DNA TGCAGTGCTAGGTTGATAGCGGGAGATGTGTGGATCAGGGATGAGACCCAGTACTTC. Residues: CSARLIAGDVWIRDETQYF.

This clonotype was observed a few times. The chain employs TRBV20-1 and TRBJ2-5; 14 bases map to TRBD2. V lost 4 bases to trimming and J lost 2 bases; unmatched junction nucleotides: 3. The CDR3 runs to 15 residues. Germline CDR1 DFQATT, CDR2 SNEGSKA (reference sequence). This CDR3 reads CSAKGLAGGQETQYF. Here the CDR3 DNA reads TGCAGTGCTAAAGGACTAGCGGGAGGACAAGAGACCCAGTACTTC.

This clonotype was seen a handful of times. The CDR3: CTSVTPARGGYHEQFF. CDR3 coding DNA: TGCACCAGCGTGACCCCGGCGCGGGGGGGCTATCATGAGCAGTTCTTC. This chain connects TRBV1 to TRBJ2-1; no DNA check was done on the table's D call, TRBD2. TRBV1 is marked as a pseudogene. The CDR3 has 16 amino acids.

CDR3 amino acids: CASSPGTSGTIETQYF. The CDR3 nucleotides are TGTGCCAGCAGCCCGGGGACTAGCGGGACGATTGAGACCCAGTACTTC. The V gene is TRBV9, the J gene TRBJ2-5, with 13 bases aligning to TRBD2. The CDR3 sequence is 16 residues long. Germline CDR1 SGDLS, CDR2 YYNGEE. V gave up 4 bases and J gave up 5 bases; unmatched junction bases: 8.

J is TRBJ2-1 and V is TRBV7-3; the match to TRBD1 covers 8 bases. Germline V gene sequence: CDR1 SGHTA, CDR2 FQGTGA. Trimming removed 1 base from V and 8 bases from J; junction bases left unmatched: 7. This CDR3 region has 15 residues. The CDR3 bases are TGTGCCAGCAGCTTAAGGTCAGGGGGCTGGGATGAGCAGTTCTTC. As protein: CASSLRSGGWDEQFF.

This clonotype was seen many times. This sequence joins TRBV6-5 and TRBJ1-1; a weak D match, TRBD1 (5 bases). The V gene lost 7 bases and the J gene lost 11 bases, with 14 bases spanning the gap. In germline, CDR1 is MNHEY, CDR2 SVGAGI. The CDR3 length is 11 residues. CDR3 in amino acids: CASKKGSWAFF. The DNA of the CDR3 is TGTGCCAGCAAAAAGGGGTCATGGGCTTTCTTT.

The gene calls are TRBV4-1 and TRBJ2-2, with 9 positions matching TRBD1. Looked up from germline, CDR1 is MGHRA and CDR2 is YSYEKL. The junction had 8 bases not matched to a gene; V was cut back by 3 bases and J by 6 bases. The CDR3 sequence is 16 residues long. The CDR3 DNA follows: TGCGCCAGCAGCCAGGGAGGACAGGGGAGGGCCGGGGAGCTGTTTTTT. Protein sequence: CASSQGGQGRAGELFF.

The V gene is TRBV4-2, the J gene TRBJ2-2; 8 nucleotides agree with TRBD1. The CDR3 is 16 residues long. The ends lost 10 bases at V and 3 bases at J; junction bases unmatched: 13. Germline lookup yields CDR1 LGHNA and CDR2 YNFKEQ. This chain's CDR3 is CATGLLGQGDTGELFF. CDR3 DNA: TGTGCCACCGGACTACTTGGACAGGGTGACACCGGGGAGCTGTTTTTT.

The chain couples TRBV20-1 to TRBJ1-1; no clear D gene. V was cut by 3 bases and J by 0 bases, with 14 bases left in between. Germline loops: CDR1 DFQATT, CDR2 SNEGSKA (reference sequence). This CDR3 has 15 amino acids. The DNA of the CDR3 is TGCAGTGCTAGGTCAGATTACGGACTGAACACTGAAGCTTTCTTT. It is translated as CSARSDYGLNTEAFF.

The table lists this clonotype with a few counts. The chain uses TRBV14 and TRBJ2-5, with 7 bases that match TRBD2. V shed 3 bases and J 4 bases; nucleotides not matched to a gene: 8. This CDR3 is 15 amino acids long. CDR1 and CDR2 from the germline V gene are SGHDN and FVKESK. CDR3 sequence (DNA): TGTGCCAGCAGCCAGCGGGGGATCGGGGGAGAGACCCAGTACTTC. Protein sequence: CASSQRGIGGETQYF. The full variable domain, in which reference TRBV14 and TRBJ2-5 provide the parts outside the CDR3, is EAGVTQFPSHSVIEKGQTVTLRCDPISGHDNLYWYRRVMGKEIKFLLHFVKESKQDESGMPNNRFLAERTGGTYSTLKVQPAELEDSGVYFCASSQRGIGGETQYFGPGTRLLVL.

The chain is built from TRBV4-2 and TRBJ2-5; 8 bases are shared with TRBD2. This CDR3 has 16 residues. The V and J ends lost 3 bases and 3 bases, in that order; junction bases with no gene match: 9. Per the germline V gene, CDR1 is LGHNA and CDR2 is YNFKEQ. CDR3 residues: CASSHEGLAEEETQYF. The DNA for the CDR3 is TGTGCCAGCAGCCACGAAGGACTAGCAGAAGAAGAGACCCAGTACTTC.